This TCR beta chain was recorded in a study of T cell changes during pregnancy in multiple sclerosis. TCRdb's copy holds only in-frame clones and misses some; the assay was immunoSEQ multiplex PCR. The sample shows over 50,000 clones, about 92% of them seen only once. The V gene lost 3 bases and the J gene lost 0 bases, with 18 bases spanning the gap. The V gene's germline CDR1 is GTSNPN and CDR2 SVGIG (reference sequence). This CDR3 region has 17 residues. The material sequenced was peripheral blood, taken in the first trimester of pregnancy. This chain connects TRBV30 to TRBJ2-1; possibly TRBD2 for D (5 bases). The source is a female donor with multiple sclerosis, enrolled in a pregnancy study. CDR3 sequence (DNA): TGTGCCTGGAGCCCGTCCTGGCGGGTGAGCTCCTACAATGAGCAGTTCTTC. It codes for CAWSPSWRVSSYNEQFF.